Listed below are T cell receptor beta chains from one sample, sequenced in a study of neurological immune-mediated disorders. From the 5' RACE reads, TCRdb called clonotypes with MiXCR, one entry per CDR3 protein. The sample yields 70,000 or so distinct CDR3 sequences, 3.2% seen once. Sequencing input: PBMCs. These receptors all stem from a woman in her forties or fifties with multiple sclerosis. The CDR3 runs from the conserved cysteine through the conserved F or W. Each record gives: clone size, V gene, J gene, D gene, CDR3 DNA, CDR3 protein. A D gene is named only where the DNA matches it firmly. For some rows the clone size is stated as once, few or many, or as a class when expanded; others skip it.

>many|TRBV20-1|TRBJ2-5|TRBD2
TGCAGTGCCACTAGCGGGGCGTACCAAGAGACCCAGTACTTC
CSATSGAYQETQYF
>many|TRBV9|TRBJ1-3|-
TGTGCCAGCAGCCGAATCCAGGGTCCTGGAAACACCATATATTTT
CASSRIQGPGNTIYF
>many|TRBV20-1|TRBJ2-5|-
TGCAGTGCTAGGACCGGGCAGCAGACCCAGTACTTC
CSARTGQQTQYF
>many|TRBV12-3/TRBV12-4|TRBJ1-5|-
TGTGCCAGCAGTTTTGGGGGGCTAGGGGGTCAGCCCCAGCATTTT
CASSFGGLGGQPQHF
>-|TRBV20-1|TRBJ1-1|-
TGCAGTGTCCCCAAAGGGGGGACTGAAGCTTTCTTT
CSVPKGGTEAFF
>many|TRBV7-2|TRBJ2-1|TRBD2
TGTGCCAGCAGCTTAGCACTAGCGGGGGACAATGAGCAGTTCTTC
CASSLALAGDNEQFF
>many|TRBV7-6|TRBJ2-7|-
TGTGCCAGCAGCTTAGTCCCCGCCTACGAGCAGTACTTC
CASSLVPAYEQYF
>many|TRBV7-9|TRBJ1-2|TRBD1
TGTGCCAGCAGCTCGGGGCGGCAGGGGGGAGGCTACACCTTC
CASSSGRQGGGYTF
>many|TRBV4-2|TRBJ2-4|TRBD2
TGTGCCAGCAGCCTTGTGAGCGGGGCGGAAGGGGAACAAAACATTCAGTACTTC
CASSLVSGAEGEQNIQYF
>-|TRBV29-1|TRBJ2-1|TRBD2
TGCAGCGCATCAGAGCGGGGGGGGCTTGAGCAGTTCTTC
CSASERGGLEQFF
>many|TRBV20-1|TRBJ2-5|TRBD2
TGCAGTGCTAGCTCTAGCGGGAACCAAGAGACCCAGTACTTC
CSASSSGNQETQYF
>many|TRBV20-1|TRBJ2-2|TRBD2
TGCAGTGCTAGAGATCTCTTTTCGGGGGGGGCACCGGGGGAGCTGTTTTTT
CSARDLFSGGAPGELFF
>many|TRBV7-2|TRBJ2-3|TRBD1
TGTGCCAGCAGCCGACAGGGACAGGGAAGCACAGATACGCAGTATTTT
CASSRQGQGSTDTQYF
>many|TRBV28|TRBJ1-4|-
TGTGTCTCGCGGGGGATTAATGAAAAACTGTTTTTT
CVSRGINEKLFF
>many|TRBV5-1|TRBJ2-5|-
TGCGCCAGCAGCTCTCGATCCCCGCGGGACATCTACCATCAAGAGACCCAGTACTTC
CASSSRSPRDIYHQETQYF
>many|TRBV7-6|TRBJ2-1|-
TGTGCCAGCAGCTTAGTTCCTGTGGGGAGCTCCTACAATGAGCAGTTCTTC
CASSLVPVGSSYNEQFF
>many|TRBV20-1|TRBJ2-5|-
TGCAGTGCTAGGCCCCTAGCGCAAGAGACCCAGTACTTC
CSARPLAQETQYF
>-|TRBV20-1|TRBJ2-7|TRBD1
TGCAGTGCTATTCTACAGGGGAAACCCGAGCAGTACTTC
CSAILQGKPEQYF
>many|TRBV9|TRBJ1-2|TRBD1
TGTGCCAGCAGCGTAGCTCAATCGGGACAGGACCGAGGCTACACCTTC
CASSVAQSGQDRGYTF
>many|TRBV6-2/TRBV6-3|TRBJ2-1|TRBD2
TGTGCCAGCACCCCGGGACTACCTTACAATGAGCAGTTCTTC
CASTPGLPYNEQFF
>many|TRBV4-3|TRBJ1-5|-
TGCGCCAGCAGCCAAGGCTACCATGGTCAGCCCCAGCATTTT
CASSQGYHGQPQHF
>many|TRBV20-1|TRBJ2-1|-
TGCAGTGCTAGCGTTCTAGAATATGAGCAGTTCTTC
CSASVLEYEQFF
>medium-sized|TRBV5-1|TRBJ2-1|-
TGCGCCAGCAGCCCGACGAACAGCCCCTACAATGAGCAGTTCTTC
CASSPTNSPYNEQFF